This T cell receptor (beta chain) was retrieved from a study of T cells expressing NK-cell markers. This CDR3 has 13 amino acids. TCRdb re-called the 5' RACE reads; every CDR3 protein appears as one record, without DNA. The sample data list 440,000 or so distinct CDR3 sequences. The material sequenced was blood T cells: a sorted CD56 or NKG2C T cell subset, CD4+ or CD8+ T cells, or bulk PBMC T cells (not recorded which). This TCR was recovered from a woman aged 18 to 69 in good health. This chain connects TRBV12-3 or TRBV12-4 to TRBJ2-3; the TRBD1 assignment by TCRdb is unverifiable without DNA. The CDR3 here is CASRLTGGDTQYF.